This T cell receptor beta chain was profiled in a study of OX40 agonist ivuxolimab in advanced cancers. About this clone itself: As yet, its antigen is unknown.

Overall study findings and caveats: Expansion of clones was among the lowest in partial responders at 0.1-3.0 mg/kg.

CDR1 is MRHNA and CDR2 is SNTAGT in the germline V gene. V was cut by 7 bases and J by 5 bases, with 23 bases left in between. This CDR3 region has 16 residues. Some clones are missing from TCRdb's copy, which holds only in-frame ones; the method was immunoSEQ multiplex PCR. The sample yields around 100,000 clones, less than 95% seen once. The receptor's source is an adult with an advanced solid tumor such as melanoma, head and neck, liver or kidney cancer. The rearrangement joins TRBV6-4 to TRBJ2-5; D might be TRBD1 or TRBD2, each matching 6 bases. The source material was CD4+ or CD8+ T cells sorted from blood, sampled in a trial of the OX40 agonist ivuxolimab. The CDR3 nucleotides read TGTGCCAGCAACGAGGGGGGCGGGCCCTCTCCGGAGACCCAGTACTTC. As protein: CASNEGGGPSPETQYF.